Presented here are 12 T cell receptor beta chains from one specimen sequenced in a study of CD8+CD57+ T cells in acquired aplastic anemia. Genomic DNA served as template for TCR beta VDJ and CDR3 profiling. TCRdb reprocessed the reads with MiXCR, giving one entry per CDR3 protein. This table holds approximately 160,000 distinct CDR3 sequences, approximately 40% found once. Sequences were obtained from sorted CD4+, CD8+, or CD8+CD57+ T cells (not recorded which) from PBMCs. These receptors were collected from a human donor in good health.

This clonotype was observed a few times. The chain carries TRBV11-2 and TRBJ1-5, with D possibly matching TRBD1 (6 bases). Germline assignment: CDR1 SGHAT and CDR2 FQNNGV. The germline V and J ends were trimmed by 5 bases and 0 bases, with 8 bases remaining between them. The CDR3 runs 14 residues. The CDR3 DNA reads TGTGCCAGCAGCCGGACAGATAGCAATCAGCCCCAGCATTTT. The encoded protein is CASSRTDSNQPQHF.

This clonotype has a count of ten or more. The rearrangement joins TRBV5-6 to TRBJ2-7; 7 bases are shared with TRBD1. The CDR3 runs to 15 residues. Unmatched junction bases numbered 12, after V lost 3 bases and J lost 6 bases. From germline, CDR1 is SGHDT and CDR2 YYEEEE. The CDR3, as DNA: TGTGCCAGCAGCTGGGACACAGGGGCTCAGGGCGAGCAGTACTTC. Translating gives CASSWDTGAQGEQYF.

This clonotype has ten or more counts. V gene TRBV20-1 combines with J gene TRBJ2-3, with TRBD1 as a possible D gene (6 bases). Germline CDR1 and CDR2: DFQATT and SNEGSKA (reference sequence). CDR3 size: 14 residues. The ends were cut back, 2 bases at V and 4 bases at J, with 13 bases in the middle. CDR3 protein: CSARWQGPPDTQYF. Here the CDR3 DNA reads TGCAGTGCTAGATGGCAGGGGCCCCCAGATACGCAGTATTTT.

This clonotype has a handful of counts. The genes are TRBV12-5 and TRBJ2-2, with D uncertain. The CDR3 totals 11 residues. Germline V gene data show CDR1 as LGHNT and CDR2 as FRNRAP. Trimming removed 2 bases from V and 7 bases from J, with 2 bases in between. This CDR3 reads CASGLRGELFF. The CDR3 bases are TGTGCTAGTGGTTTGCGCGGGGAGCTGTTTTTT.

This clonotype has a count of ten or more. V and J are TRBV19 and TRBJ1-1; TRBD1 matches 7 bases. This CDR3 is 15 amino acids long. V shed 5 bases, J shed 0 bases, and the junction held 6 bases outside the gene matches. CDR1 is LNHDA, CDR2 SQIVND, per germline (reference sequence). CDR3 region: CASSPQDRLNTEAFF. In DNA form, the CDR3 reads TGTGCCAGTAGTCCCCAGGACAGGTTGAACACTGAAGCTTTCTTT.

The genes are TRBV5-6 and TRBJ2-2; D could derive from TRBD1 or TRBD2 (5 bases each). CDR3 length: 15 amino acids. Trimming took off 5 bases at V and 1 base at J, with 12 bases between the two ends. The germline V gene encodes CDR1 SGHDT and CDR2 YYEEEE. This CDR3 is CASSPGAGNTGELFF. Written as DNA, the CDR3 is TGTGCCAGCAGTCCCGGGGCAGGGAACACCGGGGAGCTGTTTTTT.

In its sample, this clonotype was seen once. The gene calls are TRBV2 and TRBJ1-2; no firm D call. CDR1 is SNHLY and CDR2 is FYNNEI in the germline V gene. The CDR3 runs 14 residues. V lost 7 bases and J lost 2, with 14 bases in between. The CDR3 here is CASIGYSWNYGYTF. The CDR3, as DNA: TGTGCCAGCATAGGGTATTCGTGGAACTATGGCTACACCTTC.

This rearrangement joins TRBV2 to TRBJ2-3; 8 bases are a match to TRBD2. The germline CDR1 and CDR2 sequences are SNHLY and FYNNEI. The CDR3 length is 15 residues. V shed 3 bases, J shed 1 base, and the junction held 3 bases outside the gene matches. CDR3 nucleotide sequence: TGTGCCAGCAGTGACTCGCGGGGGGGCACAGATACGCAGTATTTT. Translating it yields CASSDSRGGTDTQYF.

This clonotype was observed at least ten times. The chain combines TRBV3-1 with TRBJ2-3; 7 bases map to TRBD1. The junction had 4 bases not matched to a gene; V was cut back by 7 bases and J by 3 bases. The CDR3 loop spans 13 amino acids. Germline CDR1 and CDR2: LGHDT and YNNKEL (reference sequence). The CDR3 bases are TGTGCCAGCAACCTACAGGGGACAGATACGCAGTATTTT. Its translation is CASNLQGTDTQYF.

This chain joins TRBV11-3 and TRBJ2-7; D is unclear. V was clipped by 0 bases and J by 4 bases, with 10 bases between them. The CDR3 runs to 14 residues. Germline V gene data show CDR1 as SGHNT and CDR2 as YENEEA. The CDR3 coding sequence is TGTGCCAGCAGCTTAGATGGCAGAGAGTACGAGCAGTACTTC. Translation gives CASSLDGREYEQYF.

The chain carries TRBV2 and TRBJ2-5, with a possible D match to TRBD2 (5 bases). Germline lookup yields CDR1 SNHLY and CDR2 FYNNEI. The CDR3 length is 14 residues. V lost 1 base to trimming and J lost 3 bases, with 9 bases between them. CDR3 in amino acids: CASSEVFGKETQYF. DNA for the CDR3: TGTGCCAGCAGTGAAGTGTTCGGGAAAGAGACCCAGTACTTC.

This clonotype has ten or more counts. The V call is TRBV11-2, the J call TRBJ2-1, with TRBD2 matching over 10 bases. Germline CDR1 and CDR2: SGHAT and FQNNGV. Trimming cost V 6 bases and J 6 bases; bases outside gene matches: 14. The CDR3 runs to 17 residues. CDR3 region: CASRNKNGAGGLNEQFF. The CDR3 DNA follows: TGTGCCAGCAGAAATAAAAATGGAGCGGGGGGGCTCAATGAGCAGTTCTTC.